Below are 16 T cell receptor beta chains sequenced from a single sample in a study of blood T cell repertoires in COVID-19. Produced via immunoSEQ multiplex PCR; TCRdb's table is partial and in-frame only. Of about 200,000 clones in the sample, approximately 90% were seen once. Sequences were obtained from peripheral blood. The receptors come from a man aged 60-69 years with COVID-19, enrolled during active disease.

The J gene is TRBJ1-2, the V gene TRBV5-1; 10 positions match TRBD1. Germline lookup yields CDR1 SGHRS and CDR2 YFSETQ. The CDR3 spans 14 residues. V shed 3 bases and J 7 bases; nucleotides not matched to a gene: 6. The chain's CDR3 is CASSSPGTGVGYTF. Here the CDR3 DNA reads TGCGCCAGCAGCTCCCCCGGGACAGGGGTTGGCTACACCTTC.

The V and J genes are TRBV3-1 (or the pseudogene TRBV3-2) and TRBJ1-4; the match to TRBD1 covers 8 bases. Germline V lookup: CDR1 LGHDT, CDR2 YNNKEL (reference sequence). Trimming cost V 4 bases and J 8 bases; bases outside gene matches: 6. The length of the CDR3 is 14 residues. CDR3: CASSLRGQGEKLFF. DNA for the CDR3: TGTGCCAGCAGCCTCAGGGGGCAGGGCGAAAAACTGTTTTTT.

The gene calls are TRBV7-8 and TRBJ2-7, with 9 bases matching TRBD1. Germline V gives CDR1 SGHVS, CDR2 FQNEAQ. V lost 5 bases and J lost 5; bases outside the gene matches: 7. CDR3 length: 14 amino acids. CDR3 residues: CASSRVTGGNEQYF. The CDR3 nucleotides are TGTGCCAGCAGCCGAGTAACAGGGGGCAACGAGCAGTACTTC.

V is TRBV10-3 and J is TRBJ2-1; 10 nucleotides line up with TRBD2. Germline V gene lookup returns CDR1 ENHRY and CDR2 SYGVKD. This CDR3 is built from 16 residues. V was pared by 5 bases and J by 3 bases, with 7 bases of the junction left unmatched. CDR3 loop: CAISLTLAGLYNEQFF. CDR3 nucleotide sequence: TGTGCCATCAGTTTAACACTAGCGGGACTCTACAATGAGCAGTTCTTC.

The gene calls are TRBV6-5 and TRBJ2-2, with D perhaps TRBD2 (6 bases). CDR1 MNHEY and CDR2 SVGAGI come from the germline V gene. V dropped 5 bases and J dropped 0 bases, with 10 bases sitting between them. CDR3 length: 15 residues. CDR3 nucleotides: TGTGCCAGCAGTCCCGGGACTTCGAACACCGGGGAGCTGTTTTTT. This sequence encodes CASSPGTSNTGELFF.

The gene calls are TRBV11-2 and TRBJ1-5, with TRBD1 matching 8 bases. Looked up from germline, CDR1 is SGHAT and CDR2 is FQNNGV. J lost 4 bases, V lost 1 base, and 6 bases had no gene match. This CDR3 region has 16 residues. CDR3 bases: TGTGCCAGCAGCTTAGTCGGGACAGGCAAGAATCAGCCCCAGCATTTT. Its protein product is CASSLVGTGKNQPQHF.

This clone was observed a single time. The CDR3, as DNA: TGTGCCAGCAGTTTGGGGTGGGTGAGGGGTCGGAGGGCTGAAGCTTTCTTT. It encodes CASSLGWVRGRRAEAFF. This chain joins TRBV27 and TRBJ1-1, with a tentative D call TRBD1 (5 bases). Germline V gene lookup returns CDR1 MNHEY and CDR2 SMNVEV (reference sequence). Trimming removed 3 bases at V and 6 bases at J, with 23 bases between. The CDR3 runs 17 residues.

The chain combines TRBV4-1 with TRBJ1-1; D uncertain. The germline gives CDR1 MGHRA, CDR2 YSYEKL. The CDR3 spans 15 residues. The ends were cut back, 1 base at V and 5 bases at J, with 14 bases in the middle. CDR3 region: CASSQGKVGGTEAFF. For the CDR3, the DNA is TGCGCCAGCAGCCAAGGAAAGGTCGGAGGGACTGAAGCTTTCTTT.

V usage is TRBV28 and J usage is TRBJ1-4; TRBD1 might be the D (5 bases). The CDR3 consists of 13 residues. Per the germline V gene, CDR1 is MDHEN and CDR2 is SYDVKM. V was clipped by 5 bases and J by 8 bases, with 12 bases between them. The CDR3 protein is CASSIDRKEKLFF. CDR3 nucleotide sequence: TGTGCCAGCAGTATTGACAGAAAGGAAAAACTGTTTTTT.

In DNA form, the CDR3 reads TGTGCCAGCAGGATAGGGACAGGGGGTGGCGGCTACACCTTC. As protein: CASRIGTGGGGYTF. The rearrangement joins TRBV2 to TRBJ1-2, with 11 bases matching TRBD1. V shed 6 bases and J 8 bases; nucleotides not matched to a gene: 8. Germline CDR1 SNHLY, CDR2 FYNNEI. The CDR3 covers 14 residues.

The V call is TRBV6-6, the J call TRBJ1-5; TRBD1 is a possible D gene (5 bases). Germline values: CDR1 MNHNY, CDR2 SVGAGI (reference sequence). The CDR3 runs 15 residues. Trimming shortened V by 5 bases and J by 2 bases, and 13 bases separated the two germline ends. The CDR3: CASSGQGIGNQPQHF. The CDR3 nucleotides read TGTGCCAGCAGTGGGCAGGGTATCGGCAATCAGCCCCAGCATTTT.

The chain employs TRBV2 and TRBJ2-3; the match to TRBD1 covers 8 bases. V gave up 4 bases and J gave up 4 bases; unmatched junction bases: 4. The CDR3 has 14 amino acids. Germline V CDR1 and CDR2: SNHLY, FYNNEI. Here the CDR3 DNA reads TGTGCCAGCAGTGCTGACAGGGGAGCAGATACGCAGTATTTT. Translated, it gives CASSADRGADTQYF.

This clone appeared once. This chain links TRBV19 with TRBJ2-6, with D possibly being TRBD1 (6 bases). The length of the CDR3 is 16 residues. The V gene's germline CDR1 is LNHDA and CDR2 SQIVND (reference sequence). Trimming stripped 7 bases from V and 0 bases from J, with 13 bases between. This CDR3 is CASIGQSISGANVLTF. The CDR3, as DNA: TGTGCCAGTATAGGACAGTCGATCTCTGGGGCCAACGTCCTGACTTTC.

CDR3 coding DNA: TGCGCCAGCAGCTACGAACAGGGCGCTGGCTACACCTTC. Its translation: CASSYEQGAGYTF. The chain recombines TRBV5-1 with TRBJ1-2, with TRBD1 as a possible D gene (6 bases). From germline, CDR1 is SGHRS and CDR2 YFSETQ. The CDR3 contains 13 residues. The V and J ends lost 3 bases and 7 bases respectively, with 13 bases between them.

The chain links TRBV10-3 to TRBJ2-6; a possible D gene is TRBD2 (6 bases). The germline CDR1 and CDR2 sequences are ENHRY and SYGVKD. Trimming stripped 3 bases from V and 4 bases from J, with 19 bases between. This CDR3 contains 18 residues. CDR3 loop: CAISDPGLPLGGANVLTF. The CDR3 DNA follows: TGTGCCATCAGTGATCCGGGACTTCCCTTGGGGGGGGCCAACGTCCTGACTTTC.

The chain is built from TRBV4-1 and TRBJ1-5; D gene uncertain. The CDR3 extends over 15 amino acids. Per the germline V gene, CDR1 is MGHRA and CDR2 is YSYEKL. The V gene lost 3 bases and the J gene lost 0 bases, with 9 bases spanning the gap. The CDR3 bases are TGCGCCAGCAGCCATGAGGAGTATAGCAATCAGCCCCAGCATTTT. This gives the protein CASSHEEYSNQPQHF.